The clone carrying this TCR delta chain appeared a few times. The antigen is unknown. The data were obtained in a study of Vδ1+ human thymocytes. The study, taken as a whole, reports: Thymic TRG and TRD repertoires appeared highly polyclonal, with Gaussian CDR3 length distributions. Many TRG clonotypes were shared between donors; TRD repertoires were essentially private. About 20% of thymic delta-chain sequences were Vdelta2, with few Vdelta3, unlike blood Vdelta1+ controls. Unexpected Vdelta2 sequences could cause misinterpretation of bulk repertoire data.

Sequences come from RNA converted to cDNA by reverse transcription. The CDR3 regions were amplified by multiplex PCR from V-gene primers to a constant-region primer. TCRdb re-called the multiplex PCR reads with CATT. The sample yields 45,000 to 60,000 delta-chain clones, more than 13% seen once. The ends were cut back, 4 bases at V and 1 base at J, with 25 bases in the middle. Germline-derived CDR1 and CDR2 are TSWWSYY and QGS. The CDR3 contains 19 residues. Thymocytes were sorted as CD3+ TCRVdelta1+ TCRVdelta2- after alphabeta T cell depletion. This receptor was identified in a girl under three years old who had congenital heart surgery. Sequencing used Vdelta1+ gamma-delta thymocytes from the thymus. Documented subset: FACS-sorted CD3+ TCRalphabeta- TCRVdelta1+ TCRVdelta2- thymocytes. V and J are TRDV1 and TRDJ1; a weak D match, TRDD3 (5 bases). The CDR3 loop reads CALGASIPSWGTGTDKLIF. The CDR3 DNA reads TGTGCTCTTGGGGCATCTATTCCCTCGTGGGGAACGGGCACCGATAAACTCATCTTT.